The 9 T cell receptor beta chains below were found in one sample sequenced in a study of T cells in women clearing cervical HPV infection. The repertoire was sequenced with immunoSEQ multiplex PCR; TCRdb's copy has only in-frame clones and lacks some. The table for this sample gives about 32,000 clones. Sequences were obtained from blood buffy coat. All receptors come from a woman aged 18 to 69 with a cervical HPV16 infection that either progressed to CIN3+ or cleared (not recorded which).

On this clone itself: The CDR3 is cut off 3 residues early in the read; its end comes from the germline J gene. V is TRBV3-1 (or the pseudogene TRBV3-2) and J is TRBJ2-5, with TRBD1 as a possible D gene (6 bases). Per the germline V gene, CDR1 is LGHDT and CDR2 is YNNKEL (reference sequence). Between the trimmed V and J ends, which lost 1 base and 2 bases, there was a span of 23 bases. The CDR3 contains 19 residues. The covered CDR3 bases are TGTGCCAGCAGCCAAGCCTCAAAGCACTGGCAGGGGCGACAAGAGACC. Amino acids: CASSQASKHWQGRQET. The full-length CDR3 reads as CASSQASKHWQGRQETQYF.

Notes on this clone: The CDR3 end lies 3 residues beyond the end of the read and is filled in from the germline J gene. The chain carries TRBV20-1 and TRBJ1-1; 11 bases match TRBD1. Germline assignment: CDR1 DFQATT and CDR2 SNEGSKA (reference sequence). The CDR3 runs 13 residues. The CDR3 reads CSARRDRGWEAFF. The covered CDR3 bases are TGCAGTGCTAGGAGGGACAGGGGGTGGGAA.

To note about this clone: Germline is not matched at one junction end, which may reflect a read error. This CDR3 is also generated by other DNA sequences in the sample. CDR3 DNA (partial): TGTGCCATCAGTGAGTCGACGGGGGGAGCGGCTGGAAACACA. Amino acid sequence: CAISESTGGAAGNT. The CDR3 reads in full as CAISESTGGAAGNTIYF. The rearrangement links TRBV10-3 to TRBJ1-3; tentatively, D is TRBD1 (5 bases). The read stops 3 residues short of the end of the CDR3; the missing end is completed from the germline J gene. The CDR3 is 17 amino acids. Germline V CDR1 and CDR2: ENHRY, SYGVKD.

Of note for this clone: One end of the junction varies from germline; a read error may be responsible. The read terminates 3 residues before the CDR3 end, so the remaining end is supplied by the germline J gene. The same CDR3 is also encoded by other DNA sequences in this sample. This chain links TRBV18 with TRBJ1-2; D remains unclear. Germline V gene sequence: CDR1 KGHSH, CDR2 LQKENI. This CDR3 has 17 amino acids. Partial CDR3 DNA: TGTGCCAGCTCCCCACCGTTGTGGCGGGAGGGCTCCTACGAC. Its protein is CASSPPLWREGSYD. The CDR3 reads in full as CASSPPLWREGSYDYTF.

With respect to this clone: The CDR3 goes on 3 residues after the read ends, and that part is filled in from the germline J gene. The rearrangement uses TRBV18 and TRBJ2-3; perhaps TRBD2 as D (6 bases). This CDR3 spans 16 amino acids. Per germline, CDR1 KGHSH and CDR2 LQKENI. Partial CDR3 DNA: TGTGCCAGCTCTAAATCCTCTAGCGCTGTGGGGGAGACG. Translated, it gives CASSKSSSAVGET. The full CDR3 sequence reads CASSKSSSAVGETQYF.

Of note for this clone: The read falls 3 residues short of the CDR3 end, and the missing part is taken from the germline J gene. The sample has other DNA sequences that encode this CDR3 too. This chain joins TRBV18 and TRBJ2-7; D may match TRBD1 or TRBD2 (5 bases each). CDR1 KGHSH and CDR2 LQKENI come from the germline V gene. The CDR3 is 14 residues long. Trimming took off 1 base at V and 0 bases at J, with 7 bases between the two ends. The CDR3 spells CASSPQGSSYEQYF. CDR3 DNA (partial): TGTGCCAGCTCACCACAGGGGAGCTCCTACGAG.

A note on this clone: From the germline J gene comes the end of the CDR3, since the read stops 3 residues before it. V gene TRBV9 combines with J gene TRBJ2-1; perhaps TRBD1 as D (6 bases). Germline CDR1 is SGDLS and CDR2 is YYNGEE. The V end was cut by 0 bases, the J end by 6 bases, with 13 bases between. The CDR3 length is 15 residues. The covered CDR3 bases are TGTGCCAGCAGCGTAGCAACAGGGTCGGCCAATGAG. Protein: CASSVATGSANE. The full CDR3 reads CASSVATGSANEQFF. Complete variable domain (other parts from reference TRBV9 and TRBJ2-1): DSGVTQTPKHLITATGQRVTLRCSPRSGDLSVYWYQQSLDQGLQFLIQYYNGEERAKGNILERFSAQQFPDLHSELNLSSLELGDSALYFCASSVATGSANEQFFGPGTRLTVL.

Comment on this clone: With the read ending 3 residues before the CDR3 end, the germline J gene is used to fill in that end. The rearrangement uses TRBV10-3 and TRBJ2-1; D is perhaps TRBD1 (6 bases). The germline V and J ends were trimmed by 7 bases and 6 bases, with 13 bases remaining between them. CDR1 and CDR2 (germline): ENHRY, SYGVKD. The CDR3 covers 13 residues. The CDR3 bases that were read are TGTGCCATCAAGGGGGAGACGGGCAATGAG. This codes for CAIKGETGNE. The CDR3 in full is CAIKGETGNEQFF.

On this clone: The read is 3 residues too short to cover the CDR3 end, so that end is filled in from the germline J gene. This chain joins TRBV12-3 or TRBV12-4 and TRBJ1-6, with 7 bases matching TRBD1. V shed 5 bases, J shed 6 bases, and the junction held 1 base outside the gene matches. This CDR3 contains 13 residues. The CDR3 spells CASSRDSNSPLHF. The sequenced CDR3 bases are TGTGCCAGCAGTCGGGACAGTAATTCACCC.